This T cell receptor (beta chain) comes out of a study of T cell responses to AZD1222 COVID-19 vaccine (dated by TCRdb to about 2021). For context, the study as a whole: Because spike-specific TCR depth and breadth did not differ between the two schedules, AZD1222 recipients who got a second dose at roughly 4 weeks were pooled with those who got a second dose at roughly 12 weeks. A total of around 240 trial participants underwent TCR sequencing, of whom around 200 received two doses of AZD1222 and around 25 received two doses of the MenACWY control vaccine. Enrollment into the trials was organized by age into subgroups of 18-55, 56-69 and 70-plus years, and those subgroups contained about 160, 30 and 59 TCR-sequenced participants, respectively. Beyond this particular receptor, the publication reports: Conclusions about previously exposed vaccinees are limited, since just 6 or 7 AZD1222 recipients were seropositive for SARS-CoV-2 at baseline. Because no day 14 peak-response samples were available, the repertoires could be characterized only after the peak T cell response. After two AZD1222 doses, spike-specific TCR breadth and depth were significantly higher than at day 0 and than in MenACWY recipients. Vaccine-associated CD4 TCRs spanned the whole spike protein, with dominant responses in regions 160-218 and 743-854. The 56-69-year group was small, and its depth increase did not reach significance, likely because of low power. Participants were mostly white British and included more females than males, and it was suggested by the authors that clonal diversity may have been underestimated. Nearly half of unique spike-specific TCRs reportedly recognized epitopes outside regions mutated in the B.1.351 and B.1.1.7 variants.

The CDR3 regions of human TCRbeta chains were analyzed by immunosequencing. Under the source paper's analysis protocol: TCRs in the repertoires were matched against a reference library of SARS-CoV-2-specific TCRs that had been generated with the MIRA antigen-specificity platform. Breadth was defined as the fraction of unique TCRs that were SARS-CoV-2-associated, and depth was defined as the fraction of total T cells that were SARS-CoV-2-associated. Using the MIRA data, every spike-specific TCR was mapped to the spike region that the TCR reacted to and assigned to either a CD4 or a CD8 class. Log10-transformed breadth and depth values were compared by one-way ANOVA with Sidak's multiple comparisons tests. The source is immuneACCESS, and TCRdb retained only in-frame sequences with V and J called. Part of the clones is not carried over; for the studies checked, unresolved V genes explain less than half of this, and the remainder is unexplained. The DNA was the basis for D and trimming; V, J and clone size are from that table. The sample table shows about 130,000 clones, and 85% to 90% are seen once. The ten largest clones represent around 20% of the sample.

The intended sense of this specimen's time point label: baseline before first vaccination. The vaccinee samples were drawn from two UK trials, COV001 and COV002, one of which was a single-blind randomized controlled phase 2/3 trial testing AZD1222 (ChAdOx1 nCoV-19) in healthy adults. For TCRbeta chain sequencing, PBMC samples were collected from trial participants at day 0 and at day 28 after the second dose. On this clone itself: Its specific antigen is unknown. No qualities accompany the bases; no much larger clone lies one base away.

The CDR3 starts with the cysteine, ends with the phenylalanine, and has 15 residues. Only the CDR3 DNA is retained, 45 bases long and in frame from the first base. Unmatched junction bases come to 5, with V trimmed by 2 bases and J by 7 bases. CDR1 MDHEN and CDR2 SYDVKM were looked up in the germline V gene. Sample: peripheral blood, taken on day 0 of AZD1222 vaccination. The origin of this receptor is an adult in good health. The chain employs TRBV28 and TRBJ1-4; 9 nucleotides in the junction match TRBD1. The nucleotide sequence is TGTGCCAGCAGTTTAGGGACAGGGCTTGGTGAAAAACTGTTTTTT. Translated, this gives CASSLGTGLGEKLFF. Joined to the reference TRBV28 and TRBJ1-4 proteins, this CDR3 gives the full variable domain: DVKVTQSSRYLVKRTGEKVFLECVQDMDHENMFWYRQDPGLGLRLIYFSYDVKMKEKGDIPEGYSVSREKKERFSLILESASTNQTSMYLCASSLGTGLGEKLFFGSGTQLSVL.